The 29 T cell receptor beta chains below were found in one sample sequenced in a study of PD-1 blockade in classical Hodgkin lymphoma. Measured with immunoSEQ multiplex PCR; TCRdb has only the in-frame clones, and not every one. The sample carries roughly 10,000 clones, about 68% recorded once. Autologous stem cell transplantation was followed by relapse in every patient, and brentuximab vedotin exposure varied. The sequences come from peripheral blood mononuclear cells (PBMCs), collected at baseline. The origin of the receptors is a human donor with classical Hodgkin lymphoma.

This clone was picked up a small number of times. The rearrangement links TRBV7-2 to TRBJ2-3, with D maybe TRBD2 (5 bases). V dropped 5 bases and J dropped 0 bases, with 9 bases sitting between them. The CDR3 is 14 amino acids. Germline assignment: CDR1 SGHTA and CDR2 FQGNSA. CDR3 nucleotides: TGTGCCAGCAGCGTAGGAGGCAGCACAGATACGCAGTATTTT. It encodes CASSVGGSTDTQYF.

The chain recombines TRBV18 with TRBJ2-6, with D tentatively TRBD1 (6 bases). Trimming removed 5 bases at V and 0 bases at J, with 8 bases between. There are 15 residues in the CDR3. Germline CDR1 KGHSH, CDR2 LQKENI. CDR3 DNA: TGTGCCAGCTCAGCGGACAGCTCTGGGGCCAACGTCCTGACTTTC. It is translated as CASSADSSGANVLTF.

The V call is TRBV7-9, the J call TRBJ1-4, with a tentative D call TRBD1 (5 bases). This CDR3 has 17 residues. CDR1 is SEHNR, CDR2 FQNEAQ, per germline (reference sequence). V shed 4 bases and J shed 0 bases, with 15 bases lying between them. This CDR3 reads CASSYTRTGPTNEKLFF. CDR3 sequence (DNA): TGTGCCAGCAGCTACACACGGACGGGGCCAACTAATGAAAAACTGTTTTTT.

The CDR3: CASSFVYREKAFF. CDR3 nucleotide sequence: TGTGCCAGCAGCTTTGTGTACCGGGAAAAAGCTTTCTTT. V gene TRBV28 combines with J gene TRBJ1-1; no reliable D call. V shed 6 bases and J shed 9 bases, with 17 bases lying between them. The germline gives CDR1 MDHEN, CDR2 SYDVKM. CDR3 length: 13 residues.

The chain combines TRBV4-1 with TRBJ1-5; D gene uncertain. With 4 bases removed from V and 3 bases from J, the gap between germline ends came to 10 bases. The V gene's germline CDR1 is MGHRA and CDR2 YSYEKL. The CDR3 sequence is 14 residues long. The CDR3 bases are TGCGCCAGCAGCCGGGGATTTGACAATCAGCCCCAGCATTTT. It is translated as CASSRGFDNQPQHF.

CDR3 sequence (DNA): TGTGCCAGCAGTTTAATAAGCTGGAACACTGAAGCTTTCTTT. Translated, it gives CASSLISWNTEAFF. The chain combines TRBV28 with TRBJ1-1; D remains unclear. The CDR3 consists of 14 residues. Deletions cut 2 bases from V and 1 base from J, with 8 bases between. CDR1 MDHEN and CDR2 SYDVKM come from the germline V gene.

The chain recombines TRBV10-2 with TRBJ1-1; D is possibly TRBD1 (5 bases). This CDR3 comprises 16 residues. Germline-derived CDR1 and CDR2 are WSHSY and SAAADI. Trimming removed 0 bases from V and 2 bases from J, with 13 bases in between. CDR3 nucleotides: TGCGCCAGCAGTGAGTCTGCAGGGAGAATAAACACTGAAGCTTTCTTT. It codes for CASSESAGRINTEAFF.

The gene calls are TRBV4-2 and TRBJ2-2, with 13 nucleotides matching TRBD2. Looked up from germline, CDR1 is LGHNA and CDR2 is YNFKEQ. V lost 4 bases, J lost 0 bases, and 5 bases stayed unmatched. The CDR3 is 18 amino acids. CDR3 coding DNA: TGTGCCAGCAGCCCTACTAGCGGGGGGGCCACGAACACCGGGGAGCTGTTTTTT. As protein: CASSPTSGGATNTGELFF.

The CDR3 reads CASSSSTAGPTDTQYF. The DNA for the CDR3 is TGTGCCAGCAGCTCCTCAACAGCGGGGCCCACAGATACGCAGTATTTT. This chain links TRBV7-9 with TRBJ2-3; 7 bases map to TRBD2. This CDR3 is built from 16 residues. Trimming cost V 4 bases and J 2 bases; bases outside gene matches: 9. Germline CDR1 is SEHNR and CDR2 is FQNEAQ (reference sequence).

The count of this clone is one. The CDR3 DNA reads TGTGCCAGCAGCTTGTCGGGGGCCTACGAGCAGTACTTC. Its protein product is CASSLSGAYEQYF. The chain has TRBV5-4 and TRBJ2-7, with a weak D call TRBD2 (6 bases). Germline CDR1 is SGHNT and CDR2 is YYREEE (reference sequence). The CDR3 spans 13 residues. Deletions cut 1 base from V and 2 bases from J, with 7 bases between.

The genes are TRBV18 and TRBJ2-7, with D tentatively TRBD1 or TRBD2 (6 bases each). This CDR3 has 15 amino acids. Trimming removed 6 bases from V and 2 bases from J, with 17 bases in between. Germline CDR1 reads KGHSH; CDR2 reads LQKENI. CDR3 loop: CASSQGGTVTYEQYF. The CDR3 region has the DNA TGTGCCAGCTCCCAAGGGGGGACGGTAACCTACGAGCAGTACTTC.

This chain joins TRBV6-6 and TRBJ1-5; no clear D. Deletions cut 2 bases from V and 7 bases from J, with 9 bases between. In germline, CDR1 is MNHNY, CDR2 SVGAGI (reference sequence). CDR3 length: 13 residues. CDR3 protein: CASSYQGQQPQHF. The CDR3 nucleotides read TGTGCCAGCAGTTACCAAGGGCAGCAGCCCCAGCATTTT.

This clone was detected once. The chain links TRBV2 to TRBJ1-2; perhaps TRBD1 as D (6 bases). This CDR3 comprises 14 residues. The germline V gene encodes CDR1 SNHLY and CDR2 FYNNEI. The V and J ends lost 8 bases and 8 bases respectively, with 21 bases between them. CDR3 protein: CASFRVGGPRGYTF. CDR3 bases: TGTGCCAGCTTCCGCGTCGGGGGGCCTCGCGGCTACACCTTC.

The chain carries TRBV7-2 and TRBJ2-3, with D unclear. Germline CDR1 reads SGHTA; CDR2 reads FQGNSA. Trimming removed 2 bases from V and 4 bases from J, with 10 bases in between. The length of the CDR3 is 14 residues. The CDR3 here is CASSLTHVADTQYF. In DNA form, the CDR3 reads TGTGCCAGCAGCTTAACCCACGTTGCAGATACGCAGTATTTT.

The chain is built from TRBV30 and TRBJ1-1; D perhaps matches TRBD1 (5 bases). Germline V CDR1 and CDR2: GTSNPN, SVGIG (reference sequence). The CDR3 spans 12 residues. Trimming left V 0 bases short and J 11 bases short, with 13 bases between. The CDR3 sequence: CAWSVEGSEAFF. CDR3 sequence (DNA): TGTGCCTGGAGTGTGGAGGGGAGTGAGGCTTTCTTT.

The chain is built from TRBV27 and TRBJ2-7, with D perhaps TRBD1 or TRBD2 (6 bases each). Germline values: CDR1 MNHEY, CDR2 SMNVEV (reference sequence). This CDR3 is 14 amino acids long. The V end lost 5 bases, the J end lost 7 bases, and 18 bases lay between the germline ends. The CDR3 sequence is CASSPTGGASEQYF. The CDR3 DNA sequence: TGTGCCAGCAGTCCTACCGGGGGCGCGTCTGAGCAGTACTTC.

This chain uses TRBV7-2 with TRBJ2-7; D not resolved. V lost 6 bases and J lost 4, with 7 bases in between. CDR3 size: 11 residues. The germline CDR1 and CDR2 sequences are SGHTA and FQGNSA. CDR3 nucleotide sequence: TGTGCCAGCAGATCCGGGTACGAGCAGTACTTC. It codes for CASRSGYEQYF.

The rearrangement links TRBV28 to TRBJ1-1, with 8 bases identical to TRBD1. The CDR3 loop spans 14 amino acids. Germline V gene sequence: CDR1 MDHEN, CDR2 SYDVKM. The J segment lost 7 bases and the V segment lost 7 bases, leaving 11 bases of the junction unmatched. CDR3 nucleotide sequence: TGTGCCAGCACCCCGGACAGGGTCAGGGGTGAAGCTTTCTTT. Translation gives CASTPDRVRGEAFF.

The chain has TRBV5-1 and TRBJ2-5, with a possible D match to TRBD1 (6 bases). Germline CDR1 and CDR2: SGHRS and YFSETQ. CDR3 size: 17 residues. Deletions cut 4 bases from V and 2 bases from J, with 21 bases between. The CDR3 region is CASSPYMTGVSQETQYF. CDR3 sequence (DNA): TGCGCCAGCAGCCCGTACATGACAGGCGTTTCTCAAGAGACCCAGTACTTC.

The gene calls are TRBV5-1 and TRBJ2-3; 9 bases agree with TRBD2. Trimming cost V 0 bases and J 2 bases; bases outside gene matches: 4. CDR1 SGHRS and CDR2 YFSETQ come from the germline V gene. The CDR3 extends over 16 amino acids. The CDR3 coding sequence is TGCGCCAGCAGCTTGGGCTCTAGCGGGAACACAGATACGCAGTATTTT. Translated, it gives CASSLGSSGNTDTQYF.

This clone was observed once. The chain couples TRBV27 to TRBJ2-5, with D possibly being TRBD1 or TRBD2 (5 bases each). The V and J ends lost 6 bases and 5 bases respectively, with 16 bases between them. CDR1 and CDR2 (germline): MNHEY, SMNVEV (reference sequence). This CDR3 comprises 14 residues. DNA of the CDR3: TGTGCCAGCAGCCGTTTTCGGGGCCAGGAGACCCAGTACTTC. Translated, it gives CASSRFRGQETQYF.

In DNA form, the CDR3 reads TGTGCCAGCAGTGTCCTAGCAGACCTCACAGATACGCAGTATTTT. As protein: CASSVLADLTDTQYF. The chain links TRBV2 to TRBJ2-3; D might be TRBD2 (5 bases). Germline V gene data show CDR1 as SNHLY and CDR2 as FYNNEI. The CDR3 has 15 residues. V was pared by 4 bases and J by 2 bases, with 13 bases between.

The chain combines TRBV28 with TRBJ2-5; 11 bases map to TRBD2. This CDR3 has 15 residues. Looked up from germline, CDR1 is MDHEN and CDR2 is SYDVKM. V was clipped by 4 bases and J by 4 bases; unmatched bases: 5. DNA of the CDR3: TGTGCCAGCAGTTCGTCCGGGACTAGCGGAGAGACCCAGTACTTC. Its protein product is CASSSSGTSGETQYF.

The V gene is TRBV28, the J gene TRBJ2-2; TRBD2 aligns across 10 bases. CDR1 and CDR2 (germline): MDHEN, SYDVKM. This CDR3 is 14 amino acids long. Unmatched junction bases numbered 5, after V lost 8 bases and J lost 5 bases. The CDR3 DNA is TGTGCCAGCCGACCGGGACTAGCGACCGGGGAGCTGTTTTTT. Translation gives CASRPGLATGELFF.

This chain links TRBV27 with TRBJ1-4; D gene uncertain. V gave up 3 bases and J gave up 8 bases, with 10 bases separating them. Germline loops: CDR1 MNHEY, CDR2 SMNVEV (reference sequence). The CDR3 spans 13 residues. DNA for the CDR3: TGTGCCAGCAGTTTGCGGGTGCCGGAAAAACTGTTTTTT. This encodes CASSLRVPEKLFF.

V usage is TRBV19 and J usage is TRBJ1-2; no definite D call. With 5 bases removed from V and 4 bases from J, the gap between germline ends came to 17 bases. Looked up from germline, CDR1 is LNHDA and CDR2 is SQIVND (reference sequence). The CDR3 sequence is 15 residues long. In nucleotides, the CDR3 is TGTGCCAGTAGTCAAAGCCTTATGGGAAGCTATGGCTACACCTTC. Its translation is CASSQSLMGSYGYTF.

The V gene is TRBV4-3, the J gene TRBJ1-2; maybe TRBD1 (6 bases). The germline gives CDR1 LGHNA, CDR2 YSLEER. Trimming left V 4 bases short and J 2 bases short, with 20 bases between. CDR3 length: 17 amino acids. The DNA for the CDR3 is TGCGCCAGCAGCCGATCAAGGGACACGCAAGGGAACTATGGCTACACCTTC. Translated, it gives CASSRSRDTQGNYGYTF.

The CDR3 sequence: CAILNRRGLSYEQYF. In nucleotides, the CDR3 is TGTGCCATCCTGAACAGGAGGGGACTCTCCTACGAGCAGTACTTC. The rearrangement links TRBV10-3 to TRBJ2-7, with D possibly TRBD2 on 6 matching bases. Germline V gives CDR1 ENHRY, CDR2 SYGVKD. V was pared by 8 bases and J by 0 bases, with 17 bases between. There are 15 residues in the CDR3.

The chain recombines TRBV7-8 with TRBJ2-7; D is uncertain. The CDR3 spans 14 residues. CDR1 SGHVS and CDR2 FQNEAQ come from the germline V gene. Trimming took off 3 bases at V and 1 base at J, with 10 bases between the two ends. CDR3 amino acids: CASSFRRNSYEQYF. CDR3 DNA: TGTGCCAGCAGCTTTAGGCGGAATTCCTACGAGCAGTACTTC.